The source of this TCR beta chain is a study of post-analysis software for immune sequencing data. The study's findings and limits: Elevated frequency relative to controls characterized four to six TRBV segments in patients, TRBV5-6, TRBV5-1 and TRBV20-1 among them. Strong co-clustering by F measure was seen for same-batch samples.

TCR beta cDNA libraries had unique molecular identifiers. Via MiXCR, TCRdb re-called the PCR reads, giving one row per CDR3 protein. The data hold 750,000 to 900,000 distinct CDR3 sequences, with approximately 44% observed a single time. The CDR3 spans 15 residues. Germline V CDR1 and CDR2: SGHTA, FQGTGA. Germline trimming cut 3 bases from V and 6 bases from J; bases unmatched to any gene: 4. With respect to this clonotype: Its cognate antigen is unknown.

This chain uses TRBV7-3 with TRBJ2-1, with 11 nucleotides matching TRBD2. Material: blood. The receptor was derived from a girl between 5 and 17 years old with multiple sclerosis. The CDR3 DNA reads TGTGCCAGCAGCTTCCGACTAGCGGGATTCAATGAGCAGTTCTTC. Residues: CASSFRLAGFNEQFF.